The rows below give T cell receptor beta chains drawn from one sample of a study of blood T cell repertoires in COVID-19. The repertoire was sequenced with immunoSEQ multiplex PCR; TCRdb's copy has only in-frame clones and lacks some. Among 300,000 to 400,000 clones listed, around 90% were seen once. The material sequenced was peripheral blood. These receptors were collected from a man in his forties or fifties with active or convalescent COVID-19. The CDR3 runs from the conserved cysteine through the conserved F or W. A D gene is named only where the DNA matches it firmly. Clone sizes are given selectively: once, few, many, or a class where the clone is expanded.

TRBD1,TRBV5-1,TRBJ1-1,.,TGCGCCAGCAGCACACGGACAGGGGGGACTGAAGCTTTCTTT,CASSTRTGGTEAFF
TRBD1,TRBV10-1,TRBJ2-7,once,TGCGCCAGCAGTCTGACAGGGGGCTCCTACGAGCAGTACTTC,CASSLTGGSYEQYF
TRBD2,TRBV6-6,TRBJ2-5,.,TGTGCCAGCAGTTGGGGGGGGGAGACCCAGTACTTC,CASSWGGETQYF
TRBD1,TRBV28,TRBJ2-5,.,TGTGCCAGCAGCCGGACAGGGGTAGGGGAGACCCAGTACTTC,CASSRTGVGETQYF
TRBD2,TRBV6-1,TRBJ2-1,.,TGTGCCAGCAGTGAATTGGGGGGGAAGAATGAGCAGTTCTTC,CASSELGGKNEQFF
TRBD1,TRBV7-9,TRBJ2-1,.,TGTGCCAGCAGCGGGACAGTGAGCTACAATGAGCAGTTCTTC,CASSGTVSYNEQFF
TRBD1,TRBV19,TRBJ1-5,.,TGTGCCAGTAGTATAGTAGGGGGACAGGGGGCTTATAGCAATCAGCCCCAGCATTTT,CASSIVGGQGAYSNQPQHF
TRBD1,TRBV10-3,TRBJ1-2,.,TGTGCCATCATGGGGGACAGATCTGCTAACTATGGCTACACCTTC,CAIMGDRSANYGYTF
TRBD2,TRBV7-7,TRBJ2-1,.,TGTGCTAGCAGCTCGGGACTAGCGGGGTCCAATGAGCAGTTCTTC,CASSSGLAGSNEQFF
.,TRBV5-1,TRBJ2-3,.,TGCGCCAGCAGCTCAATTACTAGCACAGATACGCAGTATTTT,CASSSITSTDTQYF
TRBD1,TRBV19,TRBJ1-2,.,TGTGCCAGTAGCCACACAGGGGACGGCTATGGCTACACCTTC,CASSHTGDGYGYTF
.,TRBV2,TRBJ2-3,few,TGTGCCAGCAGGGACAGACAGGGCACAGATACGCAGTATTTT,CASRDRQGTDTQYF
.,TRBV6-1,TRBJ2-1,.,TGTGCCAGCAGTGACATAGGAGGAGTGTCGCAGTTCTTC,CASSDIGGVSQFF
.,TRBV19,TRBJ1-4,.,TGTGCCAGTAGTCCATCCGACAGGCCTGAAAAACTGTTTTTT,CASSPSDRPEKLFF
.,TRBV7-2,TRBJ2-5,.,TGTGCCAGCAGCTTAGAGGGGGTTGAGACCCAGTACTTC,CASSLEGVETQYF
TRBD1,TRBV10-3,TRBJ1-5,once,TGTGCCATCAGCTTGGACAGGGATGGGAGCAATCAGCCCCAGCATTTT,CAISLDRDGSNQPQHF